This T cell receptor beta chain is from a study of T cells in Graves' hyperthyroidism and ophthalmopathy. This clonotype has just a few counts. CDR1 SGHNT and CDR2 YENEEA come from the germline V gene. Trimming removed 3 bases at V and 0 bases at J, with 11 bases between. The CDR3 length is 15 residues. TCR beta CDR3 regions were amplified from RNA. TCR CDR3 underwent first-round RT-PCR with the HTBI primer set. TCRdb passed the multiplex PCR reads through MiXCR, listing each CDR3 protein once. There are hundreds of thousands of distinct CDR3 sequences in the sample; roughly 14% occur only once, and roughly 4.5% lies in the top ten.

This sequence was found in a woman in her thirties or forties with Graves' ophthalmopathy. The genes are TRBV11-3 and TRBJ2-5; TRBD2 is a possible D gene (6 bases). Material: blood. In DNA form, the CDR3 reads TGTGCCAGCAGCTTGGCGGGAATGTACCAAGAGACCCAGTACTTC. Residues: CASSLAGMYQETQYF.